These 30 T cell receptor beta chains were all obtained from the same sample, sequenced in a study of T cells in Graves' hyperthyroidism and ophthalmopathy. Amplified TCR beta CDR3 regions came from RNA transcripts. A set of HTBI primers served as the primers for a first-round RT-PCR of the TCR CDR3. MiXCR, applied by TCRdb to the multiplex PCR reads, yields one record per CDR3 protein. This sample has some 180,000 distinct CDR3 sequences; more than 15% occur once, and the top ten carry about 31%. The sample comprised blood. The source is a woman in her forties or fifties with Graves' hyperthyroidism.

The J gene is TRBJ2-1, the V gene TRBV6-1; D uncertain. CDR3 length equals 11 residues. CDR1 and CDR2 from the germline V gene are MNHNS and SASEGT. V lost 7 bases and J lost 6, with 7 bases in between. For the CDR3, the DNA is TGTGCCAGCACAGGAGTCAATGAGCAGTTCTTC. Translating it yields CASTGVNEQFF.

In this sample, this clonotype turned up many times. The CDR3 spells CASSLTQGAEGYTF. The CDR3 DNA sequence: TGCGCCAGCAGCTTGACGCAGGGGGCGGAAGGCTACACCTTC. The chain combines TRBV5-1 with TRBJ1-2; 8 nucleotides align to TRBD1. CDR3 length equals 14 residues. V was clipped by 1 base and J by 8 bases; unmatched bases: 7. Germline assignment: CDR1 SGHRS and CDR2 YFSETQ.

This clonotype was detected ten times or more. The chain couples TRBV19 to TRBJ2-1, with 11 positions matching TRBD2. This CDR3 is built from 18 residues. Germline V lookup: CDR1 LNHDA, CDR2 SQIVND (reference sequence). V shed 4 bases, J shed 0 bases, and the junction held 8 bases outside the gene matches. In DNA form, the CDR3 reads TGTGCCAGTAGTACACTAGCGGGGGCGACAAGCTCCTACAATGAGCAGTTCTTC. This encodes CASSTLAGATSSYNEQFF.

The chain recombines TRBV20-1 with TRBJ1-1; D call uncertain. CDR1 DFQATT and CDR2 SNEGSKA come from the germline V gene (reference sequence). There are 21 residues in the CDR3. Trimming took off 6 bases at V and 0 bases at J, with 35 bases between the two ends. The CDR3 region has the DNA TGCAGTGCCAGACACCCTACTAAGTGGGAGGGCCCCAATCGGGTGAACACTGAAGCTTTCTTT. Residues: CSARHPTKWEGPNRVNTEAFF.

This clonotype has ten or more counts. The V call is TRBV14, the J call TRBJ2-7; TRBD1 agrees at 9 bases. Germline CDR1 and CDR2: SGHDN and FVKESK. The J segment lost 9 bases and the V segment lost 3 bases, leaving 12 bases of the junction unmatched. This CDR3 is built from 15 residues. The CDR3 DNA sequence: TGTGCCAGCAGCCAGCCGGGACAGGGTCTTCTTGGGCAGTACTTC. As protein: CASSQPGQGLLGQYF. Together with reference TRBV14 and TRBJ2-7, the CDR3 gives the full variable domain: EAGVTQFPSHSVIEKGQTVTLRCDPISGHDNLYWYRRVMGKEIKFLLHFVKESKQDESGMPNNRFLAERTGGTYSTLKVQPAELEDSGVYFCASSQPGQGLLGQYFGPGTRLTVT.

This clonotype was observed at least ten times. V and J are TRBV20-1 and TRBJ2-2; D assignment may be TRBD1 or TRBD2 (5 bases each). The V end lost 6 bases, the J end lost 0 bases, and 23 bases lay between the germline ends. In germline, CDR1 is DFQATT, CDR2 SNEGSKA (reference sequence). CDR3 length: 18 amino acids. CDR3 in amino acids: CSANPRQQGDANTGELFF. The DNA of the CDR3 is TGCAGTGCCAACCCGCGACAACAAGGGGACGCGAACACCGGGGAGCTGTTTTTT.

Concerning this clonotype: A much larger clone differs by one base, so this may be a read error. The CDR3 ends on some other residue instead of the conserved phenylalanine or tryptophan, so this is likely a read error. The rearrangement uses TRBV19 and TRBJ2-7; TRBD2 might be the D (7 bases). This CDR3 has 15 amino acids. V was shortened by 3 bases and J by 0 bases, with 12 bases between the two germline ends. Germline values: CDR1 LNHDA, CDR2 SQIVND (reference sequence). DNA of the CDR3: TGTGCCAGTAGTATGTGGCGGGGGCCCTCCTACGAGCAGTACTCC. Amino acid sequence: CASSMWRGPSYEQYS.

This clonotype was counted a single time. V usage is TRBV4-3 and J usage is TRBJ2-7, with 9 positions matching TRBD1. The CDR3 sequence is 15 residues long. CDR1 and CDR2 from the germline V gene are LGHNA and YSLEER. J gave up 4 bases and V 0 bases, and 4 bases lay outside the gene matches. The CDR3 coding sequence is TGCGCCAGCAGCCAAGATGTACAGGGGGCTTACGAGCAGTACTTC. It specifies CASSQDVQGAYEQYF.

This clonotype was picked up a small number of times. The V call is TRBV7-9, the J call TRBJ1-2; D may be TRBD1 (5 bases). This CDR3 has 14 residues. V gave up 2 bases and J gave up 3 bases, with 10 bases separating them. Germline CDR1 reads SEHNR; CDR2 reads FQNEAQ (reference sequence). The CDR3 region is CASSLTGQDYGYTF. CDR3 bases: TGTGCCAGCAGCTTAACAGGCCAAGACTATGGCTACACCTTC.

This clonotype was counted a few times. V is TRBV11-3 and J is TRBJ2-2; 7 nucleotides match TRBD2. Trimming at V came to 8 bases and at J to 4 bases, leaving 16 bases not matched to a gene. The CDR3 is 17 amino acids. Germline CDR1 and CDR2: SGHNT and YENEEA. The CDR3: CASATGWAGVTTGELFF. CDR3 coding DNA: TGTGCCAGCGCAACGGGGTGGGCGGGGGTAACCACCGGGGAGCTGTTTTTT.

This clonotype was found many times. The genes are TRBV18 and TRBJ1-2; D is uncertain. Germline CDR1 and CDR2: KGHSH and LQKENI. This CDR3 region has 17 residues. V was shortened by 1 base and J by 2 bases, with 17 bases between the two germline ends. The CDR3 reads CASSPRSLETINYGYTF. In DNA form, the CDR3 reads TGTGCCAGCTCACCACGCTCGTTGGAAACTATAAACTATGGCTACACCTTC.

In this sample, this clonotype turned up many times. The gene calls are TRBV6-6 and TRBJ1-2; D is unresolved. This CDR3 is 18 amino acids long. The germline V and J ends were trimmed by 1 base and 7 bases, with 25 bases remaining between them. CDR1 and CDR2 from the germline V gene are MNHNY and SVGAGI (reference sequence). In nucleotides, the CDR3 is TGTGCCAGCAGTTACTTTTGGACCTTATCCCCATTTGATAGTGGCTACACCTTC. This translates into CASSYFWTLSPFDSGYTF.

This clonotype was seen at least ten times. J is TRBJ2-7 and V is TRBV7-8; the D is unclear. Germline loops: CDR1 SGHVS, CDR2 FQNEAQ. Trimming removed 5 bases at V and 6 bases at J, with 14 bases between. There are 13 residues in the CDR3. The CDR3 coding sequence is TGTGCCAGCAGCCTCCATGTGTTGACCGAGCAGTACTTC. It codes for CASSLHVLTEQYF.

This rearrangement joins TRBV19 to TRBJ2-1; D gene uncertain. Germline V lookup: CDR1 LNHDA, CDR2 SQIVND (reference sequence). The CDR3 spans 12 residues. V was pared by 1 base and J by 9 bases, with 7 bases between. CDR3 protein: CASSIGSLEQFF. The CDR3 coding sequence is TGTGCCAGTAGTATAGGCAGTCTTGAGCAGTTCTTC. The whole variable domain, remainder taken from reference TRBV19 and TRBJ2-1, is DGGITQSPKYLFRKEGQNVTLSCEQNLNHDAMYWYRQDPGQGLRLIYYSQIVNDFQKGDIAEGYSVSREKKESFPLTVTSAQKNPTAFYLCASSIGSLEQFFGPGTRLTVL.

This clonotype was seen a handful of times. The chain is built from TRBV6-5 and TRBJ2-5, with 9 bases identical to TRBD2. After removal of 4 bases from V and 3 bases from J, the junction contained 6 bases not matched to a gene. CDR3 size: 15 residues. Looked up from germline, CDR1 is MNHEY and CDR2 is SVGAGI. CDR3: CASSSLAGGEETQYF. CDR3 coding DNA: TGTGCCAGCAGTTCCCTGGCGGGGGGGGAAGAGACCCAGTACTTC.

In this sample, this clonotype turned up many times. V is TRBV19 and J is TRBJ2-1, with TRBD1 matching over 7 bases. CDR3 length: 15 amino acids. Germline V gene sequence: CDR1 LNHDA, CDR2 SQIVND (reference sequence). With 3 bases clipped from V and 10 bases from J, the junction kept 12 bases outside the gene matches. CDR3 sequence: CASSITGVSNWEQFF. As DNA, the CDR3 is TGTGCCAGTAGTATTACAGGGGTCTCGAATTGGGAGCAGTTCTTC.

This clonotype has ten or more counts. The chain employs TRBV11-1 and TRBJ2-2; 12 positions agree with TRBD2. The length of the CDR3 is 19 residues. Losses at the gene ends were 4 bases for V and 1 base for J; bases not matched to a gene: 10. Per germline, CDR1 SGHAT and CDR2 FQDESV (reference sequence). The CDR3 spells CASSYPPTSGGQNTGELFF. CDR3 bases: TGTGCCAGCAGCTACCCCCCGACTAGCGGGGGCCAGAACACCGGGGAGCTGTTTTTT.

The rearrangement joins TRBV7-9 to TRBJ2-1; D is possibly TRBD1 or TRBD2 (6 bases each). CDR1 and CDR2 (germline): SEHNR, FQNEAQ (reference sequence). V gave up 5 bases and J gave up 3 bases, with 20 bases separating them. There are 17 residues in the CDR3. CDR3 nucleotides: TGTGCCAGCAGCCCCCTAGGGGGAGTCGGGGGCTACAATGAGCAGTTCTTC. Amino acid sequence: CASSPLGGVGGYNEQFF.

V is TRBV18 and J is TRBJ1-5; 7 bases fit TRBD1. The CDR3 runs 13 residues. J gave up 6 bases and V 3 bases, and 2 bases lay outside the gene matches. Germline CDR1 and CDR2: KGHSH and LQKENI. CDR3: CASSPNRGQPQHF. DNA for the CDR3: TGTGCCAGCTCACCGAACAGGGGTCAGCCCCAGCATTTT.

This clonotype came up many times. CDR3 region: CASTRGGPNTEAFF. In DNA form, the CDR3 reads TGTGCCAGTACTAGGGGGGGACCGAACACTGAAGCTTTCTTT. The V and J genes are TRBV19 and TRBJ1-1, with a tentative D call TRBD1 (6 bases). Germline loops: CDR1 LNHDA, CDR2 SQIVND (reference sequence). CDR3 length: 14 residues. V was clipped by 7 bases and J by 1 base, with 13 bases between them.

This clonotype was picked up many times. The chain carries TRBV5-1 and TRBJ2-7; TRBD2 agrees at 12 bases. V trimming: 2 bases; J trimming: 1 base; junction bases outside the gene matches: 4. Germline CDR1 and CDR2: SGHRS and YFSETQ. The CDR3 consists of 16 residues. The CDR3 DNA reads as TGCGCCAGCAGCTTATCTGGACTAGCGGGATCCTACGAGCAGTACTTC. This translates into CASSLSGLAGSYEQYF. Looking up the rest from reference TRBV5-1 and TRBJ2-7 gives the full variable domain: KAGVTQTPRYLIKTRGQQVTLSCSPISGHRSVSWYQQTPGQGLQFLFEYFSETQRNKGNFPGRFSGRQFSNSRSEMNVSTLELGDSALYLCASSLSGLAGSYEQYFGPGTRLTVT.

This clonotype showed up many times. The chain links TRBV20-1 to TRBJ2-1; D is unclear. The CDR3 runs to 10 residues. V shed 4 bases and J shed 9 bases, with 7 bases lying between them. CDR1 and CDR2 from the germline V gene are DFQATT and SNEGSKA (reference sequence). CDR3 loop: CSAIYGEQFF. The CDR3 bases are TGCAGTGCTATCTATGGTGAGCAGTTCTTC.

This clonotype has ten or more counts. The rearrangement joins TRBV19 to TRBJ1-6; TRBD1 agrees at 9 bases. V shed 6 bases and J 7 bases; nucleotides not matched to a gene: 7. Germline loops: CDR1 LNHDA, CDR2 SQIVND (reference sequence). This CDR3 comprises 15 residues. The CDR3 loop is CASRPPGQGNSPLHF. The DNA of the CDR3 is TGTGCCAGTAGACCCCCGGGACAGGGCAATTCACCCCTCCACTTT.

This clonotype came up many times. The V and J genes are TRBV11-3 and TRBJ2-5; D is perhaps TRBD1 (6 bases). The CDR3 contains 16 residues. V dropped 1 base and J dropped 2 bases, with 14 bases sitting between them. Germline lookup yields CDR1 SGHNT and CDR2 YENEEA. CDR3: CASSLGLGGQQETQYF. CDR3 sequence (DNA): TGTGCCAGCAGCTTAGGCCTTGGAGGACAGCAAGAGACCCAGTACTTC.

V and J are TRBV10-1 and TRBJ2-7; D unresolved. The CDR3 has 15 residues. Deletions cut 0 bases from V and 6 bases from J, with 15 bases between. Germline V gives CDR1 WNHNN, CDR2 SYGVQD (reference sequence). CDR3 nucleotides: TGCGCCAGCAGTGAGTCTGGACCTCCAGGTGGCGAGCAGTACTTC. Translated: CASSESGPPGGEQYF.

This clonotype was counted at least ten times. This chain joins TRBV5-1 and TRBJ1-1; 7 nucleotides agree with TRBD1. With V trimmed by 2 bases and J by 8 bases, 6 bases remained unmatched. This CDR3 has 13 residues. Germline V CDR1 and CDR2: SGHRS, YFSETQ. The CDR3 DNA sequence: TGCGCCAGCAGCTTACAGGGGAAGGTGGAAGCTTTCTTT. It is translated as CASSLQGKVEAFF.

The chain combines TRBV2 with TRBJ2-7, with D perhaps matching TRBD1 (5 bases). Trimming shortened V by 8 bases and J by 2 bases, and 7 bases separated the two germline ends. The CDR3 is made up of 11 amino acids. Germline loops: CDR1 SNHLY, CDR2 FYNNEI. The CDR3: CASLRAYEQYF. The DNA of the CDR3 is TGTGCCAGCCTCAGGGCCTACGAGCAGTACTTC. The entire variable domain, with the rest obtained from reference TRBV2 and TRBJ2-7, is as follows: EPEVTQTPSHQVTQMGQEVILRCVPISNHLYFYWYRQILGQKVEFLVSFYNNEISEKSEIFDDQFSVERPDGSNFTLKIRSTKLEDSAMYFCASLRAYEQYFGPGTRLTVT.

The table lists this clonotype with many counts. The rearrangement links TRBV11-2 to TRBJ2-7; unclear D gene. V dropped 5 bases and J dropped 4 bases, with 15 bases sitting between them. Germline CDR1 and CDR2: SGHAT and FQNNGV. The CDR3 extends over 14 amino acids. CDR3: CASSPGRVTYEQYF. The DNA of the CDR3 is TGTGCCAGCAGCCCTGGTAGGGTAACTTACGAGCAGTACTTC.

There are many counts of this clonotype. V gene TRBV24-1 combines with J gene TRBJ1-5; D may be TRBD1 (5 bases). CDR3 length equals 15 residues. CDR1 and CDR2 from the germline V gene are KGHDR and SFDVKD. V lost 2 bases, J lost 4 bases, and 11 bases lay in between. The DNA for the CDR3 is TGTGCCACCAGTGATTCACGGGGACCAAATCAGCCCCAGCATTTT. Protein product: CATSDSRGPNQPQHF.

At least ten counts were recorded for this clonotype. The chain recombines TRBV6-1 with TRBJ2-3, with 13 bases matching TRBD2. The CDR3 covers 14 residues. Looked up from germline, CDR1 is MNHNS and CDR2 is SASEGT. The V segment lost 11 bases and the J segment 6 bases; nucleotides outside the gene matches: 8. The CDR3 sequence is CASLTGLAGDTQYF. The CDR3 DNA reads as TGTGCCTCTCTAACGGGACTAGCGGGGGATACGCAGTATTTT.